This TCR beta chain was found in a study of CD8 T cells in Susac syndrome. TCR beta sequencing was performed on blood CD8+ and CD4+ T cells. TEMRA cells were FACS-enriched and CD8+ and CD4+ T cells negatively isolated. A quantity of roughly 0.5 to 1 ug RNA underwent reverse transcription using random hexamers. By means of immunoSEQ multiplex PCR, TCR beta CDR3 spanning 54 Vbeta and 13 Jbeta underwent amplification. MiXCR, run by TCRdb on the immunoSEQ multiplex PCR reads, gives a single entry per CDR3 protein. This sample has a few hundred thousand distinct CDR3 sequences, with 85% found just once. This CDR3 has 12 residues. V was shortened by 5 bases and J by 6 bases, with 7 bases between the two germline ends. CDR1 and CDR2 from the germline V gene are SEHNR and FQNEAQ (reference sequence).

This clonotype was obtained from a human donor with multiple sclerosis. The chain carries TRBV7-9 and TRBJ2-2; D is ambiguous. The sample comprised CD8+ T cells from PBMCs. CDR3 region: CASSPYPGELFF. The CDR3 coding sequence is TGTGCCAGCAGCCCCTACCCCGGGGAGCTGTTTTTT.